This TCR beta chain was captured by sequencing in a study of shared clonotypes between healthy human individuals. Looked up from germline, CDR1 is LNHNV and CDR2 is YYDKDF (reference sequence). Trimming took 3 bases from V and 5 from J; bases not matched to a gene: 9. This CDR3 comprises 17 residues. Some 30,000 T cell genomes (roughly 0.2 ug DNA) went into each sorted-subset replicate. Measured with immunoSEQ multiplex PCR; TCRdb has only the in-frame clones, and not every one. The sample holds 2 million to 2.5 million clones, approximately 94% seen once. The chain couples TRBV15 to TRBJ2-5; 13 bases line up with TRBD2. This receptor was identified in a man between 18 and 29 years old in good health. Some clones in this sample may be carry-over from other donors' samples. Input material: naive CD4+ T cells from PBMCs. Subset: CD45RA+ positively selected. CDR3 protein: CATSRTGTSGILETQYF. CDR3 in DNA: TGTGCCACCAGCAGGACCGGGACTAGCGGGATTTTGGAGACCCAGTACTTC.